This TCR beta chain was identified during a study of blood T cell repertoires in COVID-19 (dated by TCRdb to the early 2020s). About the investigation overall: Samples covering the acute and convalescent phases of COVID-19 were provided by collaborators in the United States, Italy and Spain. The prospective study material was composed of cDNA or gDNA derived from T cells, B-cell-depleted T cells, or PBMCs. The dataset comprised deeply sampled blood TCRbeta repertoires from subjects exposed to, actively infected with, or recovered from COVID-19. A freely available public database, intended as a resource for researchers studying the immune response to SARS-CoV-2, is where the repertoires were released. The samples were drawn from the first 160 participants of the ongoing ImmuneRACE study and from more than 1,000 subjects provided by 6 global collaborators. The sample metadata nearly always contained a de-identified subject ID, COVID-19 status, age in years and sex. Where HLA class I and class II types were available, the types were taken from metadata supplied by the sample provider, not from assay-based typing. Here is what the overall study found, with its caveats: How much clinical and demographic metadata was included differed by source and by participant, and the metadata was provided uncurated.

The collaborating institutions used their own protocols to collect whole blood in K2EDTA tubes. For TCRbeta analysis, collaborators shipped samples in one of three forms: frozen whole blood, isolated PBMCs, or DNA extracted from either of those sample types. Remarks on this clone: Its antigen has not been determined. Within one base of it there is no much larger clone, and no base qualities were kept.

TCRbeta CDR3 regions were amplified from genomic DNA using the immunoSEQ Assay, a bias-controlled multiplex PCR. The published analysis was carried out like this. The number of nucleated cells in each sample was estimated by amplification of reference gene primers within the assay. To quantify the absolute abundance of each unique TCRbeta CDR3 rearrangement, sequence reads were collapsed and filtered. For each sample, productive Simpson clonality was calculated by taking the square root of Simpson's diversity index across productive rearrangements. Sourced from immuneACCESS, this table was stored by TCRdb with only in-frame sequences that have V and J called. A share of the clones is absent; for the studies checked, an unresolved V gene accounts for under half, and the remainder has no known explanation. V, J and clone size derive from that table, while D and trimming were established from the DNA sequence. This sample has about 200,000 clones in its table, and 85% of those were observed once. The biggest ten clones account for less than 5.5% of the sample.

The V and J ends are trimmed by 2 bases and 11 bases, leaving 20 bases between them. Based on the germline V gene, the CDR1 and CDR2 sequences are SGHDN and FVKESK. CDR3 length: 15 amino acids, cysteine to phenylalanine. Just CDR3 DNA is preserved here, 45 bases in frame from base 1. Recombination joined TRBV14 with TRBJ2-3; TRBD1 is a weak D gene call, 6 bases matching. The sequence derives from a woman aged 80 or older with acute or convalescent COVID-19. Sequenced: peripheral blood. The DNA reads as follows: TGTGCCAGCAGCCAACCTGGGGCAGGGGCGGTGGTGCAGTATTTT. This is translated as CASSQPGAGAVVQYF.